The 30 T cell receptor beta chains below were found in one sample sequenced in a study of beta chain features in type 1 diabetes. Sequenced material consisted of expressed TCRB transcripts (all of the isolated RNA was reverse transcribed). Profiled with immunoSEQ multiplex PCR; TCRdb holds only in-frame clones, not every one. The table records about 170,000 clones, about 7.8% of them present only once. Findings and caveats of the study: A moderate, significant TCRB CDR3 shortening appeared in type 1 diabetes across four CD4+ subsets.

Their target antigens are unknown. Sequences were obtained from central memory CD4+ T cells from blood. The receptors originated from a woman in her thirties or forties with type 1 diabetes.

The CDR3: CASSQADSNYGYTF. CDR3 DNA sequence: TGCGCCAGCAGCCAGGCAGACAGTAACTATGGCTACACCTTC. This chain uses TRBV4-1 with TRBJ1-2, with D perhaps matching TRBD1 (5 bases). The CDR3 is 14 amino acids. The V gene lost 3 bases and the J gene lost 1 base, with 9 bases spanning the gap. The V gene's germline CDR1 is MGHRA and CDR2 YSYEKL.

This clone was seen ten or more times. The chain recombines TRBV29-1 with TRBJ1-1, with D perhaps matching TRBD1 (5 bases). Deletions cut 7 bases from V and 2 bases from J, with 8 bases between. There are 11 residues in the CDR3. Germline CDR1 and CDR2: SQVTM and ANQGSEA. In nucleotides, the CDR3 is TGCAGCGGACAGCTTAACACTGAAGCTTTCTTT. Its protein product is CSGQLNTEAFF.

The CDR3 protein is CASSQDRGTGGREKLFF. The CDR3 DNA reads TGTGCCAGCAGCCAAGATCGGGGGACAGGGGGACGTGAAAAACTGTTTTTT. V usage is TRBV4-2 and J usage is TRBJ1-4; TRBD1 aligns across 11 bases. CDR1 is LGHNA and CDR2 is YNFKEQ in the germline V gene. Trimming removed 0 bases from V and 7 bases from J; junction bases left unmatched: 7. This CDR3 has 17 residues.

The CDR3 reads CAWSRGYGYTF. CDR3 sequence (DNA): TGTGCCTGGAGTAGGGGCTATGGCTACACCTTC. The chain recombines TRBV30 with TRBJ1-2; TRBD1 might be the D (5 bases). Germline assignment: CDR1 GTSNPN and CDR2 SVGIG (reference sequence). The V and J ends lost 2 bases and 4 bases respectively, with 5 bases between them. The CDR3 has 11 amino acids.

This chain joins TRBV19 and TRBJ1-2, with a possible D match to TRBD1 (6 bases). CDR3 length: 14 residues. Germline lookup yields CDR1 LNHDA and CDR2 SQIVND (reference sequence). Trimming took 3 bases from V and 7 from J, leaving 15 bases between them. CDR3 coding DNA: TGTGCCAGTAGTATGTTGCAGGGGCGGAGTGGCTACACCTTC. Protein product: CASSMLQGRSGYTF.

This clone was observed many times. The rearrangement links TRBV7-2 to TRBJ2-5; 8 bases map to TRBD2. The V segment lost 8 bases and the J segment 4 bases; nucleotides outside the gene matches: 3. Germline V gives CDR1 SGHTA, CDR2 FQGNSA. The CDR3 length is 12 residues. In DNA form, the CDR3 reads TGTGCCAGCCGGGAGGGCTCAGAGACCCAGTACTTC. Its protein is CASREGSETQYF.

The chain links TRBV11-2 to TRBJ1-1; TRBD1 aligns across 8 bases. The CDR3 loop spans 14 amino acids. V trimming: 5 bases; J trimming: 1 base; junction bases outside the gene matches: 3. In germline, CDR1 is SGHAT, CDR2 FQNNGV. CDR3 protein: CASSPDRGNTEAFF. CDR3 in DNA: TGTGCCAGCAGCCCTGACAGGGGGAACACTGAAGCTTTCTTT.

DNA of the CDR3: TGTGCCAGTAGTACTAGGGAGTTCACTGAAGCTTTCTTT. Protein sequence: CASSTREFTEAFF. V and J are TRBV19 and TRBJ1-1; the D is unclear. Trimming took off 4 bases at V and 4 bases at J, with 10 bases between the two ends. CDR3 size: 13 residues. The germline V gene encodes CDR1 LNHDA and CDR2 SQIVND (reference sequence).

V is TRBV5-4 and J is TRBJ2-1; possibly TRBD1 for D (5 bases). Germline CDR1 is SGHNT and CDR2 is YYREEE (reference sequence). The CDR3 is 17 amino acids. Trimming stripped 4 bases from V and 0 bases from J, with 17 bases between. CDR3 DNA: TGTGCCAGCAGCCCTCCGGGTGGGGCGAGCTCCTACAATGAGCAGTTCTTC. Translating gives CASSPPGGASSYNEQFF.

The chain links TRBV18 to TRBJ1-1; D is undetermined. V was shortened by 0 bases and J by 0 bases, with 8 bases between the two germline ends. Germline V gives CDR1 KGHSH, CDR2 LQKENI. The CDR3 is 15 amino acids. As DNA, the CDR3 is TGTGCCAGCTCACCACCCCAGGCGATGAACACTGAAGCTTTCTTT. Translation: CASSPPQAMNTEAFF.

This clone was counted only a few times. The genes are TRBV7-2 and TRBJ2-1, with D tentatively TRBD2 (6 bases). This CDR3 region has 15 residues. CDR1 is SGHTA, CDR2 FQGNSA, per germline. V was pared by 5 bases and J by 9 bases, with 20 bases between. As DNA, the CDR3 is TGTGCCAGCAGCCTGGGACTTCAGACGGGAAGTGAGCAGTTCTTC. The encoded protein is CASSLGLQTGSEQFF.

The V gene is TRBV29-1, the J gene TRBJ1-2, with no clear D. V was shortened by 8 bases and J by 0 bases, with 13 bases between the two germline ends. The CDR3 sequence is 13 residues long. Germline loops: CDR1 SQVTM, CDR2 ANQGSEA. CDR3 in DNA: TGCAGCTTTAAGGCCGGGGCTAACTATGGCTACACCTTC. It translates to CSFKAGANYGYTF.

The chain joins TRBV25-1 to TRBJ2-6; maybe TRBD1 (5 bases). This CDR3 comprises 18 residues. Germline-derived CDR1 and CDR2 are MGHDK and SYGVNS. Trimming removed 3 bases at V and 0 bases at J, with 15 bases between. The CDR3 spells CASSDPSGHLSGANVLTF. CDR3 DNA: TGTGCCAGCAGTGATCCCTCCGGACACCTCTCTGGGGCCAACGTCCTGACTTTC.

The chain links TRBV14 to TRBJ1-2; TRBD1 is a possible D gene (6 bases). This CDR3 region has 13 residues. CDR1 SGHDN and CDR2 FVKESK come from the germline V gene. Trimming pared 5 bases from V and 2 bases from J, leaving 9 bases between. In DNA, the CDR3 is TGTGCCAGCAGCTTTGACAGGAACTATGGCTACACCTTC. This codes for CASSFDRNYGYTF.

The chain has TRBV7-9 and TRBJ2-1; 14 bases align to TRBD2. CDR3 length: 15 residues. The V gene end was trimmed by 6 bases and the J gene end by 5 bases; junction bases not matched to a gene: 3. Germline values: CDR1 SEHNR, CDR2 FQNEAQ (reference sequence). The CDR3 here is CASSSGLAGDNEQFF. The CDR3 nucleotides are TGTGCCAGCAGTTCGGGACTAGCGGGGGACAATGAGCAGTTCTTC. Drawing the rest from reference TRBV7-9 and TRBJ2-1, the complete variable domain is DTGVSQNPRHKITKRGQNVTFRCDPISEHNRLYWYRQTLGQGPEFLTYFQNEAQLEKSRLLSDRFSAERPKGSFSTLEIQRTEQGDSAMYLCASSSGLAGDNEQFFGPGTRLTVL.

The CDR3 nucleotides read TGTGCCACCAGCAGAGTGCTAGCGGGAGACCATGAGCAGTTCTTC. It codes for CATSRVLAGDHEQFF. This chain links TRBV15 with TRBJ2-1, with 10 bases matching TRBD2. There are 15 residues in the CDR3. V shed 1 base, J shed 8 bases, and the junction held 5 bases outside the gene matches. Per germline, CDR1 LNHNV and CDR2 YYDKDF (reference sequence).

This chain connects TRBV28 to TRBJ1-4; no definite D call. Germline CDR1 is MDHEN and CDR2 is SYDVKM. There are 13 residues in the CDR3. V lost 7 bases to trimming and J lost 7 bases, with 13 bases between them. The CDR3 bases are TGTGCCAGCATAGGAGGCAGCTTTGAAAAACTGTTTTTT. Amino acids: CASIGGSFEKLFF. Full variable domain (rest looked up from reference TRBV28 and TRBJ1-4): DVKVTQSSRYLVKRTGEKVFLECVQDMDHENMFWYRQDPGLGLRLIYFSYDVKMKEKGDIPEGYSVSREKKERFSLILESASTNQTSMYLCASIGGSFEKLFFGSGTQLSVL.

This clone was detected a few times. J is TRBJ2-2 and V is TRBV5-4; perhaps TRBD2 as D (5 bases). Germline V gene data show CDR1 as SGHNT and CDR2 as YYREEE (reference sequence). Between the trimmed V and J ends, which lost 0 bases and 4 bases, there was a span of 13 bases. This CDR3 is 16 amino acids long. Written as DNA, the CDR3 is TGTGCCAGCAGCTTGGGGGCCGGCGGGCGCACCGGGGAGCTGTTTTTT. Amino acids: CASSLGAGGRTGELFF.

This clone has at least ten counts. The genes are TRBV19 and TRBJ1-4; 7 positions agree with TRBD1. The CDR3 sequence is 14 residues long. Germline CDR1 and CDR2: LNHDA and SQIVND (reference sequence). J was trimmed by 4 bases and V by 5 bases; bases with no gene match: 4. CDR3 residues: CASSLGTVNEKLFF. CDR3 DNA: TGTGCCAGTAGTCTCGGGACAGTTAATGAAAAACTGTTTTTT.

The J gene is TRBJ1-2, the V gene TRBV29-1; D remains unclear. The CDR3 spans 13 residues. Trimming took off 8 bases at V and 7 bases at J, with 20 bases between the two ends. Germline V gene sequence: CDR1 SQVTM, CDR2 ANQGSEA. CDR3 sequence reads: CSLKKVGEGGYTF. CDR3 coding DNA: TGCAGCCTCAAAAAGGTTGGGGAGGGTGGCTACACCTTC.

As to this clone: The same CDR3 arises from other DNA sequences in this sample as well. The rearrangement links TRBV7-2 to TRBJ1-2; no definite D call. V was shortened by 1 base and J by 4 bases, with 4 bases between the two germline ends. The CDR3 consists of 12 residues. Germline CDR1 reads SGHTA; CDR2 reads FQGNSA. CDR3 DNA: TGTGCCAGCAGCTTAGTCAGCTATGGCTACACCTTC. It is translated as CASSLVSYGYTF.

This clone was observed a handful of times. The chain recombines TRBV29-1 with TRBJ2-1, with D uncertain. This CDR3 has 13 residues. In germline, CDR1 is SQVTM, CDR2 ANQGSEA. V was trimmed by 5 bases and J by 4 bases, leaving 12 bases between them. CDR3 in DNA: TGCAGCGTTCCAACAGATGGGTACAATGAGCAGTTCTTC. Translated: CSVPTDGYNEQFF.

This clone was found a few times. This sequence joins TRBV9 and TRBJ2-7; D is undetermined. CDR3 length: 14 amino acids. The V end was cut by 1 base, the J end by 0 bases, with 8 bases between. The germline CDR1 and CDR2 sequences are SGDLS and YYNGEE. CDR3 DNA: TGTGCCAGCAGCGTACGCAGCGACTCCTACGAGCAGTACTTC. Translating it yields CASSVRSDSYEQYF.

V is TRBV7-8 and J is TRBJ2-7; no clear D. Germline V gene lookup returns CDR1 SGHVS and CDR2 FQNEAQ. The CDR3 contains 12 residues. V dropped 1 base and J dropped 7 bases, with 8 bases sitting between them. CDR3 amino acids: CASSLGLFEQYF. The CDR3 DNA reads as TGTGCCAGCAGCTTAGGCCTATTTGAGCAGTACTTC.

The sample holds a few counts of this clone. This sequence joins TRBV6-6 and TRBJ2-7; tentative D call: TRBD2 (5 bases). The CDR3 spans 12 residues. V lost 4 bases and J lost 7, with 11 bases in between. Germline CDR1 and CDR2: MNHNY and SVGAGI (reference sequence). CDR3 in DNA: TGTGCCAGCAGTTCTTCCCGAGGGGAGCAGTACTTC. It is translated as CASSSSRGEQYF.

V is TRBV7-6 and J is TRBJ1-5; 8 bases agree with TRBD1. V shed 5 bases, J shed 2 bases, and the junction held 11 bases outside the gene matches. CDR1 is SGHVS, CDR2 FNYEAQ, per germline. The CDR3 loop spans 17 amino acids. Written as DNA, the CDR3 is TGTGCCAGCAGCAGACAGGGGTCTCAGTCTGGCAATCAGCCCCAGCATTTT. It encodes CASSRQGSQSGNQPQHF.

This clone was recorded many times. The chain couples TRBV6-5 to TRBJ2-1; 10 nucleotides line up with TRBD1. Germline V lookup: CDR1 MNHEY, CDR2 SVGAGI. The CDR3 is 15 amino acids. V shed 6 bases, J shed 4 bases, and the junction held 6 bases outside the gene matches. The CDR3 sequence is CASRPRQGAYNEQFF. The CDR3 coding sequence is TGTGCCAGCAGACCCAGACAGGGGGCATACAATGAGCAGTTCTTC.

The chain carries TRBV7-2 and TRBJ2-5, with D possibly TRBD1 on 5 matching bases. Germline values: CDR1 SGHTA, CDR2 FQGNSA. The CDR3 spans 16 residues. The V end was cut by 5 bases, the J end by 1 base, with 17 bases between. CDR3 loop: CASSPWGYGPQETQYF. The CDR3 bases are TGTGCCAGCAGCCCCTGGGGCTACGGGCCCCAAGAGACCCAGTACTTC.

This chain links TRBV29-1 with TRBJ2-3; possible D gene TRBD1, 5 bases. The CDR3 runs to 14 residues. Looked up from germline, CDR1 is SQVTM and CDR2 is ANQGSEA. The V end was cut by 4 bases, the J end by 0 bases, with 11 bases between. The CDR3 region is CSVVDTTSTDTQYF. The CDR3 DNA reads as TGCAGCGTTGTGGACACAACTAGCACAGATACGCAGTATTTT.

This clone was seen a few times. The chain carries TRBV28 and TRBJ2-7; the D gene is possibly TRBD1 (7 bases). Trimming shortened V by 2 bases and J by 5 bases, and 16 bases separated the two germline ends. This CDR3 contains 15 residues. Germline-derived CDR1 and CDR2 are MDHEN and SYDVKM. The CDR3, as DNA: TGTGCCAGCAGTTTAAAGCAGGGGGGTACGGACGAGCAGTACTTC. Its translation is CASSLKQGGTDEQYF.